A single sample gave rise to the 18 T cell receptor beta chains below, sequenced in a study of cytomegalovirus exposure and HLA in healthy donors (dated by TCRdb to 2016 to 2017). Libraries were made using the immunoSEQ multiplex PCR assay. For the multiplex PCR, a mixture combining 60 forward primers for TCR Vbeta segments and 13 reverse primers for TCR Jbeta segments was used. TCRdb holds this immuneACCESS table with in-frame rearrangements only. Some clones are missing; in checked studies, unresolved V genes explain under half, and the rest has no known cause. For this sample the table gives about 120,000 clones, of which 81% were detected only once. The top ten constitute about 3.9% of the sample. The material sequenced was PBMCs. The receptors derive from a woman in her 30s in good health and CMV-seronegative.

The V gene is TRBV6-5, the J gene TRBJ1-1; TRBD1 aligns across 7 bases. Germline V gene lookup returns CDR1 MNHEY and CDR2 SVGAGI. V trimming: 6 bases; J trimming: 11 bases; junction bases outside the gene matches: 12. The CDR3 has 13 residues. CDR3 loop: CASSDIQGSAAFF. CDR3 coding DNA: TGTGCCAGCAGCGATATACAGGGGTCTGCGGCTTTCTTT.

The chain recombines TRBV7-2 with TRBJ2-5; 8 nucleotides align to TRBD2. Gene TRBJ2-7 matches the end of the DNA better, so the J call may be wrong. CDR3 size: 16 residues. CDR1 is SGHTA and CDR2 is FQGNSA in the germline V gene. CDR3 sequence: CASSSVSGIQSYEQYF. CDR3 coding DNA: TGTGCCAGCAGCTCGGTTAGCGGGATCCAATCTTACGAGCAGTACTTC.

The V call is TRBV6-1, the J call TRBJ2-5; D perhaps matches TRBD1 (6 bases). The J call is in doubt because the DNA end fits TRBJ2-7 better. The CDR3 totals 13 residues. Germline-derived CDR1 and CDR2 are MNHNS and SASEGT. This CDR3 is CASTGVTFYEQYF. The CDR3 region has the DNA TGTGCCAGCACAGGGGTCACCTTCTACGAGCAGTACTTC.

CDR3: CASSLTSRYYEQYF. CDR3 DNA sequence: TGTGCCAGCAGTTTGACTAGCCGCTACTACGAGCAGTACTTC. This chain uses TRBV27 with TRBJ2-7; 7 positions match TRBD2. Germline loops: CDR1 MNHEY, CDR2 SMNVEV (reference sequence). With V trimmed by 3 bases and J by 3 bases, 5 bases remained unmatched. There are 14 residues in the CDR3.

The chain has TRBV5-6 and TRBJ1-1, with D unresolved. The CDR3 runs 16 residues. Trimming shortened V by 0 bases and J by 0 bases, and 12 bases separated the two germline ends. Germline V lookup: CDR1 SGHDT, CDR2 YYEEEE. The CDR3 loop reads CASSLVSGLMNTEAFF. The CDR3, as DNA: TGTGCCAGCAGCTTGGTGTCAGGCCTCATGAACACTGAAGCTTTCTTT.

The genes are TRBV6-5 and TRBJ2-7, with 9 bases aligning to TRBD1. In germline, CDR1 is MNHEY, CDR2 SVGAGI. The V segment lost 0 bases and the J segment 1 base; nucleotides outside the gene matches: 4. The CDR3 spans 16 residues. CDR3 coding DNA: TGTGCCAGCAGTTACTCTGGGACAGGGATGTCCTACGAGCAGTACTTC. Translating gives CASSYSGTGMSYEQYF.

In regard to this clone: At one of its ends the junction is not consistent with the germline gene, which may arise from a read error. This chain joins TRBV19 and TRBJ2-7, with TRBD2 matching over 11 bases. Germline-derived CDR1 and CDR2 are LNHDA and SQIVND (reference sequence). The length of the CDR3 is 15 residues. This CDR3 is CASRIAGGPSNEQYF. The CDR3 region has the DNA TGTGCCAGTAGAATAGCGGGAGGGCCGAGCAACGAGCAGTACTTC.

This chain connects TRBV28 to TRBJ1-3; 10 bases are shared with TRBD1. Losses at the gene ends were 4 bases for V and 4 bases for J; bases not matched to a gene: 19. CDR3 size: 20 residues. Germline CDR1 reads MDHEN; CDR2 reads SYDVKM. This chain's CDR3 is CASSYPQEDRGAEGGNTIYF. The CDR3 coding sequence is TGTGCCAGCAGTTACCCTCAGGAGGACAGGGGGGCCGAGGGAGGAAACACCATATATTTT. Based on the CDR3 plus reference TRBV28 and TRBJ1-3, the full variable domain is DVKVTQSSRYLVKRTGEKVFLECVQDMDHENMFWYRQDPGLGLRLIYFSYDVKMKEKGDIPEGYSVSREKKERFSLILESASTNQTSMYLCASSYPQEDRGAEGGNTIYFGEGSWLTVV.

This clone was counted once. The CDR3 is CASRPTGGYEQYF. DNA of the CDR3: TGTGCCAGCAGACCGACAGGGGGCTACGAGCAGTACTTC. The rearrangement uses TRBV6-1 and TRBJ2-7; 9 bases are a match to TRBD1. This CDR3 is built from 13 residues. Losses at the gene ends were 6 bases for V and 3 bases for J; bases not matched to a gene: 3. Germline V gene data show CDR1 as MNHNS and CDR2 as SASEGT.

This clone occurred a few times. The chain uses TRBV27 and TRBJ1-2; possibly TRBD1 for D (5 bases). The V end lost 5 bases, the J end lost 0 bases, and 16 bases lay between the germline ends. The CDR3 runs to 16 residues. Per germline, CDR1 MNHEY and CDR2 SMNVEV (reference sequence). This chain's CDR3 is CASSTLTALANYGYTF. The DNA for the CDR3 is TGTGCCAGCAGTACTCTGACAGCGTTAGCTAACTATGGCTACACCTTC.

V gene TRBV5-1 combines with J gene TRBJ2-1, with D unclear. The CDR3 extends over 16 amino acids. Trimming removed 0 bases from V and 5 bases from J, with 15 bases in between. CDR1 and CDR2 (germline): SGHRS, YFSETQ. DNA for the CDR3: TGCGCCAGCAGCTTGGCCCCCGGCGCTACTAACAATGAGCAGTTCTTC. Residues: CASSLAPGATNNEQFF.

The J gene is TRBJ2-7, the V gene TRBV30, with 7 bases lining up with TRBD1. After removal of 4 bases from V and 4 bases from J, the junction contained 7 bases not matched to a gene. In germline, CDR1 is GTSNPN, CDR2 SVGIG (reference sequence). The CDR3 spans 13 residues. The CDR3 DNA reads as TGTGCCTGGACTTACGGGACAGTTTACGAGCAGTACTTC. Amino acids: CAWTYGTVYEQYF.

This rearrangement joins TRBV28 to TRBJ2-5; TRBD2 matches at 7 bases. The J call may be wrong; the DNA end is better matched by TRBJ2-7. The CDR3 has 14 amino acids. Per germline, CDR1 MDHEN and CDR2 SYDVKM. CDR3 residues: CASSSGTKPYEQYF. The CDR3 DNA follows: TGTGCCAGCAGTTCCGGGACTAAACCCTACGAGCAGTACTTC.

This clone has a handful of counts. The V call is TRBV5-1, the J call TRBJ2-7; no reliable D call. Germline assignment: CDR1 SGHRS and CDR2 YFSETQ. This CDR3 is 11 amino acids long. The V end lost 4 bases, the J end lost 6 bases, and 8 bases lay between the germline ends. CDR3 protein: CASSLQSEQYF. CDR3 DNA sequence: TGCGCCAGCAGCCTTCAGTCCGAGCAGTACTTC. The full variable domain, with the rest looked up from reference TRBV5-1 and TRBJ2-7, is KAGVTQTPRYLIKTRGQQVTLSCSPISGHRSVSWYQQTPGQGLQFLFEYFSETQRNKGNFPGRFSGRQFSNSRSEMNVSTLELGDSALYLCASSLQSEQYFGPGTRLTVT.

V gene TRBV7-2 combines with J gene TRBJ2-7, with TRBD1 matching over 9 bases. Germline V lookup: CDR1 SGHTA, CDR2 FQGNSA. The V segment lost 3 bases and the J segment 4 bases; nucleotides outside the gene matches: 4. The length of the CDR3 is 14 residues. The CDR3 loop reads CASSLFGTGYEQYF. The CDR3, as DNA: TGTGCCAGCAGCTTGTTTGGGACAGGGTACGAGCAGTACTTC. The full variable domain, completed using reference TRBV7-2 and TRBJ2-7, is GAGVSQSPSNKVTEKGKDVELRCDPISGHTALYWYRQSLGQGLEFLIYFQGNSAPDKSGLPSDRFSAERTGGSVSTLTIQRTQQEDSAVYLCASSLFGTGYEQYFGPGTRLTVT.

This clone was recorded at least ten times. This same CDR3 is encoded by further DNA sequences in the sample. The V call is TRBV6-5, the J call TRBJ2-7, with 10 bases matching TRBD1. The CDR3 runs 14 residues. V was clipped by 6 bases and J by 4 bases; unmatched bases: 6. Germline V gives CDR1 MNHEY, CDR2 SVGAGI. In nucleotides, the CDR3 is TGTGCCAGCAGCCCGGGACAGGGGTCTTACGAGCAGTACTTC. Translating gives CASSPGQGSYEQYF.

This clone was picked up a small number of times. The CDR3 DNA follows: TGTGCCAGCAGCTCCGGGACAGGGGCCCAAGAGACCCAGTACTTC. Encoded protein: CASSSGTGAQETQYF. The chain employs TRBV7-2 and TRBJ2-5; TRBD1 aligns across 10 bases. Per the germline V gene, CDR1 is SGHTA and CDR2 is FQGNSA. The CDR3 is 15 residues long. With V trimmed by 4 bases and J by 1 base, 3 bases remained unmatched.

The chain's CDR3 is CASSQGQGATYEQYF. As DNA, the CDR3 is TGTGCCAGCAGCCAAGGACAGGGGGCTACCTACGAGCAGTACTTC. This rearrangement joins TRBV7-9 to TRBJ2-7; TRBD1 matches 11 bases. Germline values: CDR1 SEHNR, CDR2 FQNEAQ (reference sequence). The ends lost 5 bases at V and 2 bases at J; junction bases unmatched: 5. This CDR3 is built from 15 residues.